A single count supports the clone carrying this TCR beta chain. Its specificity is not known. Relapse after autologous stem cell transplantation occurred in every patient, and brentuximab vedotin exposure varied. The data stem from a study of PD-1 blockade in classical Hodgkin lymphoma. Study-level results: By C4D1 there was a significant rise in CD4+ TCR diversity but not in CD8+ TCR diversity. Newly diagnosed patients were reported to start with lower TCR diversity than healthy donors. The repertoire differences lack a defined cause, possibly disease activity or prior therapy. Lower baseline TCR diversity marked trial partial responders and progressors.

Using immunoSEQ multiplex PCR, the repertoire was profiled, and TCRdb retains in-frame clones only, with some absent. The sample lists 100,000 to 130,000 clones, 70% to 90% seen once, with approximately 20% in the top ten. Specimen: peripheral blood mononuclear cells (PBMCs), collected before the second cycle of nivolumab. The receptor was derived from a human donor with classical Hodgkin lymphoma.

CDR3 amino acids: CASSLSPGPSTYEQYF. The DNA for the CDR3 is TGTGCCAGCAGCTTAAGCCCCGGGCCCAGTACCTACGAGCAGTACTTC. The chain has TRBV27 and TRBJ2-7, with no clear D. This CDR3 spans 16 amino acids. V gave up 6 bases and J gave up 2 bases, with 20 bases separating them. Germline values: CDR1 MNHEY, CDR2 SMNVEV (reference sequence).